Below, 25 T cell receptor beta chains from the same sample are listed, as sequenced in a study of shared T cell receptors in the human thymus. Data came from immunoSEQ multiplex PCR; TCRdb stores just in-frame clones and leaves some out. The profile shows about 660,000 clones, approximately 88% of them singletons. The sample was also reused in another study, on human thymus T cells.

The sequenced material came from thymocytes. The receptor source for this set is a boy younger than two with a congenital heart defect.

The chain uses TRBV30 and TRBJ1-1; 7 bases fit TRBD1. After removal of 5 bases from V and 8 bases from J, the junction contained 2 bases not matched to a gene. Germline V gene sequence: CDR1 GTSNPN, CDR2 SVGIG (reference sequence). The CDR3 covers 10 residues. CDR3 nucleotides: TGTGCCTGGGGGGACAGAGAAGCTTTCTTT. The encoded protein is CAWGDREAFF.

The rearrangement links TRBV6-5 to TRBJ2-7; 8 bases map to TRBD2. CDR1 is MNHEY, CDR2 SVGAGI, per germline. CDR3 length: 15 residues. V lost 0 bases to trimming and J lost 4 bases; unmatched junction nucleotides: 5. In DNA form, the CDR3 reads TGTGCCAGCAGTTACTCGAGACTAGCGCCTTACGAGCAGTACTTC. Translating gives CASSYSRLAPYEQYF.

The gene calls are TRBV11-2 and TRBJ2-7; possible D gene TRBD2, 6 bases. This CDR3 is 16 amino acids long. With 3 bases removed from V and 0 bases from J, the gap between germline ends came to 15 bases. Germline lookup yields CDR1 SGHAT and CDR2 FQNNGV. Here the CDR3 reads CASSFIPGRASYEQYF. In DNA form, the CDR3 reads TGTGCCAGCAGCTTTATCCCCGGGAGAGCCTCCTACGAGCAGTACTTC.

This clone was detected only a few times. The chain joins TRBV11-2 to TRBJ2-3; TRBD1 matches 11 bases. V lost 3 bases to trimming and J lost 5 bases; unmatched junction nucleotides: 7. Germline CDR1 and CDR2: SGHAT and FQNNGV. CDR3 size: 16 residues. CDR3 sequence reads: CASSFGQGATRDTQYF. CDR3 sequence (DNA): TGTGCCAGCAGCTTCGGACAGGGGGCGACAAGAGATACGCAGTATTTT.

CDR3 bases: TGCGCCAGCAGCCAAGATCTTTGGCGGGGGGCTCAAGGTCAGCCCCAGCATTTT. It codes for CASSQDLWRGAQGQPQHF. The chain links TRBV4-1 to TRBJ1-5; a possible D gene is TRBD1 (6 bases). V lost 0 bases, J lost 6 bases, and 21 bases lay in between. The CDR3 sequence is 18 residues long. CDR1 is MGHRA, CDR2 YSYEKL, per germline.

J is TRBJ2-7 and V is TRBV7-9; 8 bases align to TRBD2. Losses at the gene ends were 4 bases for V and 5 bases for J; bases not matched to a gene: 10. Germline V gene data show CDR1 as SEHNR and CDR2 as FQNEAQ (reference sequence). The CDR3 has 15 residues. The CDR3 region has the DNA TGTGCCAGCAGCTCCCGGAGCGGGAGACCCCACGAGCAGTACTTC. This codes for CASSSRSGRPHEQYF.

This chain uses TRBV4-2 with TRBJ2-1; 7 bases line up with TRBD2. The CDR3 consists of 17 residues. V shed 5 bases and J 8 bases; nucleotides not matched to a gene: 18. Germline CDR1 reads LGHNA; CDR2 reads YNFKEQ. CDR3 nucleotide sequence: TGTGCCAGCAGCAACCTCGCTGCGGGAGTACCACCCCATGAGCAGTTCTTC. Translation: CASSNLAAGVPPHEQFF.

The chain uses TRBV27 and TRBJ1-2; D not certain. This CDR3 spans 13 amino acids. Trimming removed 6 bases at V and 5 bases at J, with 13 bases between. Looked up from germline, CDR1 is MNHEY and CDR2 is SMNVEV (reference sequence). This CDR3 reads CASRGRVGYGYTF. The CDR3 region has the DNA TGTGCCAGCAGGGGGAGGGTAGGTTATGGCTACACCTTC.

The gene calls are TRBV30 and TRBJ2-1; 8 bases map to TRBD1. The CDR3 is made up of 18 amino acids. V was pared by 0 bases and J by 2 bases, with 12 bases of the junction left unmatched. CDR1 and CDR2 from the germline V gene are GTSNPN and SVGIG (reference sequence). CDR3 coding DNA: TGTGCCTGGAGTGTAGGACCCGGGACAGGCCGGCCCTACAATGAGCAGTTCTTC. This translates into CAWSVGPGTGRPYNEQFF.

The V gene is TRBV19, the J gene TRBJ1-2; 7 positions agree with TRBD1. J gave up 4 bases and V 0 bases, and 11 bases lay outside the gene matches. Germline-derived CDR1 and CDR2 are LNHDA and SQIVND (reference sequence). The CDR3 is 17 amino acids. The CDR3 region is CASSIDGCEDRAYGYTF. The DNA for the CDR3 is TGTGCCAGTAGTATAGATGGGTGTGAAGACAGGGCCTATGGCTACACCTTC.

The chain recombines TRBV2 with TRBJ2-1, with TRBD2 matching 8 bases. The V gene end was trimmed by 11 bases and the J gene end by 7 bases; junction bases not matched to a gene: 4. This CDR3 contains 11 residues. Looked up from germline, CDR1 is SNHLY and CDR2 is FYNNEI. CDR3 coding DNA: TGTGCCTTAAAGCGGGGGAATGAGCAGTTCTTC. It translates to CALKRGNEQFF.

V and J are TRBV10-2 and TRBJ2-7; tentatively, D is TRBD1 (6 bases). Germline V lookup: CDR1 WSHSY, CDR2 SAAADI. The CDR3 is 15 residues long. V lost 8 bases to trimming and J lost 0 bases, with 17 bases between them. The CDR3, as DNA: TGCGCCAGCCGGGCCCCCGACAGGAACTCCTACGAGCAGTACTTC. This sequence encodes CASRAPDRNSYEQYF.

This clone was counted only a few times. The chain couples TRBV19 to TRBJ2-5, with TRBD2 matching over 9 bases. The trim removed 1 base at V and 7 bases at J, leaving 13 bases unmatched. This CDR3 is built from 17 residues. Germline V lookup: CDR1 LNHDA, CDR2 SQIVND (reference sequence). CDR3 in DNA: TGTGCCAGTAGTATAGCACCGACTAGCGGAGCTAGGGGGACCCAGTACTTC. This gives the protein CASSIAPTSGARGTQYF.

The chain is built from TRBV18 and TRBJ2-2, with TRBD2 identical over 9 bases. Trimming cost V 6 bases and J 2 bases; bases outside gene matches: 22. Germline CDR1 and CDR2: KGHSH and LQKENI. The CDR3 contains 21 residues. CDR3 sequence reads: CASSRRSPGAPSGTNTGELFF. As DNA, the CDR3 is TGTGCCAGCTCCCGCAGATCGCCGGGGGCTCCTAGCGGGACCAACACCGGGGAGCTGTTTTTT.

This clone was seen a single time. The J gene is TRBJ2-7, the V gene TRBV10-1; 13 nucleotides agree with TRBD2. The CDR3 runs to 18 residues. Germline CDR1 WNHNN, CDR2 SYGVQD (reference sequence). The V and J ends lost 7 bases and 5 bases, in that order; junction bases with no gene match: 17. The CDR3: CASNRAGELAGGPHEQYF. For the CDR3, the DNA is TGCGCCAGCAATCGAGCAGGGGAACTAGCGGGAGGGCCACACGAGCAGTACTTC.

The rearrangement links TRBV7-9 to TRBJ2-5; 14 nucleotides match TRBD2. This CDR3 has 16 residues. Trimming removed 5 bases from V and 5 bases from J; junction bases left unmatched: 7. Germline CDR1 is SEHNR and CDR2 is FQNEAQ (reference sequence). Here the CDR3 reads CASSQTSGRDQETQYF. The CDR3 DNA reads as TGTGCCAGCAGCCAGACTAGCGGGAGGGATCAGGAGACCCAGTACTTC.

The V gene is TRBV5-3, the J gene TRBJ1-5, with 8 bases matching TRBD1. TRBV5-3 is an open reading frame, and its role is uncertain. With 4 bases clipped from V and 1 base from J, the junction kept 7 bases outside the gene matches. The CDR3 spans 16 residues. For the CDR3, the DNA is TGTGCCAGAAGCACACGACAGGGGCGGAGCAATCAGCCCCAGCATTTT. Its protein is CARSTRQGRSNQPQHF.

This clone was picked up one time. The chain's CDR3 is CASSPELWANYEQYF. CDR3 nucleotides: TGCGCCAGCAGCCCCGAATTGTGGGCGAACTACGAGCAGTACTTC. This sequence joins TRBV5-1 and TRBJ2-7; D is unclear. Trimming left V 4 bases short and J 3 bases short, with 17 bases between. Germline CDR1 SGHRS, CDR2 YFSETQ. The CDR3 loop spans 15 amino acids.

This chain links TRBV11-3 with TRBJ2-3; TRBD2 matches 10 bases. The J segment lost 2 bases and the V segment lost 8 bases, leaving 7 bases of the junction unmatched. Germline values: CDR1 SGHNT, CDR2 YENEEA. The CDR3 has 15 amino acids. The CDR3 protein is CASGPGTSATDTQYF. The CDR3 bases are TGTGCCAGCGGACCCGGGACTAGCGCCACAGATACGCAGTATTTT. Variable domain in full (rest from reference TRBV11-3 and TRBJ2-3): EAGVVQSPRYKIIEKKQPVAFWCNPISGHNTLYWYLQNLGQGPELLIRYENEEAVDDSQLPKDRFSAERLKGVDSTLKIQPAELGDSAVYLCASGPGTSATDTQYFGPGTRLTVL.

The chain recombines TRBV28 with TRBJ2-7; the match to TRBD2 covers 12 bases. The length of the CDR3 is 18 residues. From germline, CDR1 is MDHEN and CDR2 SYDVKM. V was clipped by 4 bases and J by 4 bases; unmatched bases: 14. The CDR3 reads CASSSPTSTSGSFYEQYF. The CDR3 DNA follows: TGTGCCAGCAGTTCTCCAACATCGACTAGCGGGAGTTTTTACGAGCAGTACTTC.

This clone was observed a single time. The chain combines TRBV15 with TRBJ1-2; 7 bases are shared with TRBD1. This CDR3 is built from 16 residues. Germline V lookup: CDR1 LNHNV, CDR2 YYDKDF (reference sequence). Unmatched junction bases numbered 6, after V lost 2 bases and J lost 0 bases. The CDR3 spells CATSRSGQPTNYGYTF. The CDR3 DNA reads TGTGCCACCAGCAGATCGGGACAGCCCACTAACTATGGCTACACCTTC.

The chain is built from TRBV21-1 and TRBJ2-5; the DNA was not compared with TRBD2, the D call given in the table. TRBV21-1 is termed a pseudogene. CDR3 size: 13 residues. CDR3 residues: CASSQREGETQYF. CDR3 DNA: TGTGCCAGCAGCCAGCGGGAGGGGGAGACCCAGTACTTC.

The chain has TRBV21-1 and TRBJ2-7; the DNA was not compared with TRBD1, the D call given in the table. TRBV21-1 constitutes a pseudogene. The CDR3 is made up of 15 amino acids. The CDR3: CASSKIPDRSYEQYF. The DNA for the CDR3 is TGTGCCAGCAGCAAAATCCCCGACAGAAGCTACGAGCAGTACTTC.

The rearrangement joins TRBV4-3 to TRBJ1-1; tentatively, D is TRBD1 (5 bases). This CDR3 is built from 16 residues. Germline CDR1 LGHNA, CDR2 YSLEER. The V and J ends lost 6 bases and 0 bases respectively, with 17 bases between them. CDR3 sequence (DNA): TGCGCCAGCAGTCCAGGTGGTCAGGGAATGAACACTGAAGCTTTCTTT. Encoded protein: CASSPGGQGMNTEAFF.

The chain couples TRBV11-2 to TRBJ2-5; D might be TRBD1 (5 bases). The CDR3 length is 14 residues. With 6 bases removed from V and 2 bases from J, the gap between germline ends came to 13 bases. Looked up from germline, CDR1 is SGHAT and CDR2 is FQNNGV. The CDR3 protein is CASRSRAPQETQYF. The CDR3 DNA sequence: TGTGCCAGCAGGAGCAGGGCCCCTCAAGAGACCCAGTACTTC.